The source of this T cell receptor beta chain is a study of blood T cell repertoires in COVID-19. The wider study: Specimens from acute and convalescent COVID-19 originated in the United States, Italy and Spain. Sources were T cells, B-cell-depleted T cells, or PBMCs; the material itself was cDNA or gDNA.

Per the original data handling: Nucleated cell number was recorded as an estimate derived from reference gene primer amplification. Only in-frame clones appear in the TCRdb table, and some are missing; sequencing was by immunoSEQ multiplex PCR. Clone size and the V and J calls come from that table; the DNA yielded D and trimming. The table shows 80,000 to 130,000 clones, with roughly nine tenths occurring only once. CDR1 and CDR2 (germline): GTSNPN, SVGIG (reference sequence). The V gene lost 3 bases and the J gene lost 1 base, with 13 bases spanning the gap. There are 15 residues in the CDR3. The specimen sequenced was peripheral blood. This clonotype was obtained from a man aged 55 to 70 with acute or convalescent COVID-19. The gene calls are TRBV30 and TRBJ1-5; perhaps TRBD1 as D (5 bases). The CDR3 DNA reads as TGTGCCTGGAGCTCGGGGGGTGTGAGCAATCAGCCCCAGCATTTT. Protein sequence: CAWSSGGVSNQPQHF.